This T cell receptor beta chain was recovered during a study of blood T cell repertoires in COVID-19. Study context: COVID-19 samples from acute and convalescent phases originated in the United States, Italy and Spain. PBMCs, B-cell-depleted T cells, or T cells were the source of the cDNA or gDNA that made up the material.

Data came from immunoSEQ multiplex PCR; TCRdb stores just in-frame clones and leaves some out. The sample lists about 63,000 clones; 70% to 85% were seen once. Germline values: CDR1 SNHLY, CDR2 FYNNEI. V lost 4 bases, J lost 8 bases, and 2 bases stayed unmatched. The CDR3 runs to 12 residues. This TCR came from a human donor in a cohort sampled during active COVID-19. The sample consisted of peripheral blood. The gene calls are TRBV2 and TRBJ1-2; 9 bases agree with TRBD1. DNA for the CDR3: TGTGCCAGCAGTGGGACAGGGGTCGGCTACACCTTC. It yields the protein CASSGTGVGYTF.